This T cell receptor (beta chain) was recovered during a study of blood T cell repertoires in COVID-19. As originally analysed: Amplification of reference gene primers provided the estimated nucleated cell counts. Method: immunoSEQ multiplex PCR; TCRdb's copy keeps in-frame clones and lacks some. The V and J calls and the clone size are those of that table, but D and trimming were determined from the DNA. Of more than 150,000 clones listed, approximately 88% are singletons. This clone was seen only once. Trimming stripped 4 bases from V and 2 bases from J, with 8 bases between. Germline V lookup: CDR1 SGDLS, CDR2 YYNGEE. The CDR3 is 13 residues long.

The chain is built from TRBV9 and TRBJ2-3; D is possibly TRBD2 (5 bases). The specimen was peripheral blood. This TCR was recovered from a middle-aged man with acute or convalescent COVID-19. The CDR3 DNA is TGTGCCAGCAGCCCGGAGGCCACAGATACGCAGTATTTT. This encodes CASSPEATDTQYF.